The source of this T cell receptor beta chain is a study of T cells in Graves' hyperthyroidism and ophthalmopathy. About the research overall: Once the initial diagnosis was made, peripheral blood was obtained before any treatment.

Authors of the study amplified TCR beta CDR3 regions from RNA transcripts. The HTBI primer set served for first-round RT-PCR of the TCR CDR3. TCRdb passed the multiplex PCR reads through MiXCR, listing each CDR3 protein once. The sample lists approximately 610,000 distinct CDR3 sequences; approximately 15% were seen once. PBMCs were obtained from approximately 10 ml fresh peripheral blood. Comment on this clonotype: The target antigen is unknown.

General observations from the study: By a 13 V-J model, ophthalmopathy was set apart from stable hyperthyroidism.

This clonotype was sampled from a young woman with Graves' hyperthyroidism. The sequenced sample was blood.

As DNA, the CDR3 is TGTGCCAGCAGCTTAAACAGGGTAGAGACCCAGTACTTC. Translating gives CASSLNRVETQYF. V and J are TRBV5-8 and TRBJ2-5; perhaps TRBD1 as D (6 bases). Germline V gene data show CDR1 as SGHTS and CDR2 as YDEGEE. The CDR3 has 13 residues. V gave up 2 bases and J gave up 4 bases, with 9 bases separating them. Variable domain in full (rest from reference TRBV5-8 and TRBJ2-5): EAGVTQSPTHLIKTRGQQATLRCSPISGHTSVYWYQQALGLGLQFLLWYDEGEERNRGNFPPRFSGRQFPNYSSELNVNALELEDSALYLCASSLNRVETQYFGPGTRLLVL.